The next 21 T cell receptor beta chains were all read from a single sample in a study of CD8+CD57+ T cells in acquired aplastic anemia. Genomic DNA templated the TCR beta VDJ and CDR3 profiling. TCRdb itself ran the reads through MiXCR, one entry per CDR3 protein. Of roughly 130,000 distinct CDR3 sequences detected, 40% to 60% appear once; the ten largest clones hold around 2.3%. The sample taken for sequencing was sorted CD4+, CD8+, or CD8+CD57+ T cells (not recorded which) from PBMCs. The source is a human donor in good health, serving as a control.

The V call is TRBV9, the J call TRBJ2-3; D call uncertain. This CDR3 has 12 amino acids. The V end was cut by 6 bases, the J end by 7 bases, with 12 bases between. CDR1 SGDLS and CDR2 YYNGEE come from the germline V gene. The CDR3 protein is CASNWPRNTQYF. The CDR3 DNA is TGTGCCAGCAACTGGCCTAGGAATACGCAGTATTTT. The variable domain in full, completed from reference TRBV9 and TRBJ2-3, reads DSGVTQTPKHLITATGQRVTLRCSPRSGDLSVYWYQQSLDQGLQFLIQYYNGEERAKGNILERFSAQQFPDLHSELNLSSLELGDSALYFCASNWPRNTQYFGPGTRLTVL.

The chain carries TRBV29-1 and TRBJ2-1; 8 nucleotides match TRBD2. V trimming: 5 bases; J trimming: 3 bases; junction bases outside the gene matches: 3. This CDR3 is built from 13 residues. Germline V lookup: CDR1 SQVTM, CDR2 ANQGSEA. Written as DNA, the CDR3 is TGCAGCGTTAGCGGGGGTCACTACAATGAGCAGTTCTTC. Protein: CSVSGGHYNEQFF.

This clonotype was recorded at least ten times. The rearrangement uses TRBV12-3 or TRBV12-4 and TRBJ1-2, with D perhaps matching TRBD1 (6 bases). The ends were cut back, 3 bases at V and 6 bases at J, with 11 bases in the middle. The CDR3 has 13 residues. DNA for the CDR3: TGTGCCAGCAGTTTTATTCAGGGGCATGGCTACACCTTC. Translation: CASSFIQGHGYTF.

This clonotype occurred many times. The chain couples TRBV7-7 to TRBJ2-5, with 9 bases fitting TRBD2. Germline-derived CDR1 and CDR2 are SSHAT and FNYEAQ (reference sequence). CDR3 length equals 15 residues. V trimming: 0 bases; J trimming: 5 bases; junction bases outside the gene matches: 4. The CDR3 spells CASSLAAGGQETQYF. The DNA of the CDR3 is TGTGCCAGCAGCTTAGCAGCGGGGGGCCAGGAGACCCAGTACTTC.

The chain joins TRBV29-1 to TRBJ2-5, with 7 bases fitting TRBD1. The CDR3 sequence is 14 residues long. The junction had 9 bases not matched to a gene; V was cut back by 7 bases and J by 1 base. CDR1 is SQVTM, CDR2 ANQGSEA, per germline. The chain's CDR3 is CSGTTGATQETQYF. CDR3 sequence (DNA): TGCAGCGGTACTACAGGGGCGACCCAAGAGACCCAGTACTTC.

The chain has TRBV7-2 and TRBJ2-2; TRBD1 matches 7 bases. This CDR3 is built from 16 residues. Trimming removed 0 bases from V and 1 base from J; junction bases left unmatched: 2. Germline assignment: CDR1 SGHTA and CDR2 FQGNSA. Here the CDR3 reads CASSLAGTENTGELFF. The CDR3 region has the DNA TGTGCCAGCAGCTTAGCTGGGACAGAGAACACCGGGGAGCTGTTTTTT.

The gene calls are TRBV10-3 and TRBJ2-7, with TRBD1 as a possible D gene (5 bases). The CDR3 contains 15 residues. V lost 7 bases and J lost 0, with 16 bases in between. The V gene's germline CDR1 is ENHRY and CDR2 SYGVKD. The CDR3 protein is CAIKGARESSYEQYF. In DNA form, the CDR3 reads TGTGCCATCAAAGGGGCACGTGAGAGCTCCTACGAGCAGTACTTC.

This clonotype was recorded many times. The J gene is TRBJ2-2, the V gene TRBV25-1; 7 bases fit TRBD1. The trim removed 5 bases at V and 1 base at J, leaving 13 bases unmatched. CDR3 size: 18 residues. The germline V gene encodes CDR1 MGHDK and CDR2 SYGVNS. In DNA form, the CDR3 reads TGTGCCAGCAGTCAAGACCAAAGACAGGGCATGAACACCGGGGAGCTGTTTTTT. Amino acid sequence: CASSQDQRQGMNTGELFF.

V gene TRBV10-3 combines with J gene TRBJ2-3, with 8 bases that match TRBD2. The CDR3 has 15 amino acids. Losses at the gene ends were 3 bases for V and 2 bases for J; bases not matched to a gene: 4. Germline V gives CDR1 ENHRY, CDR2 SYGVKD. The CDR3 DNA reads TGTGCCATCAGTGAAGAGCGGGGGAACACAGATACGCAGTATTTT. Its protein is CAISEERGNTDTQYF.

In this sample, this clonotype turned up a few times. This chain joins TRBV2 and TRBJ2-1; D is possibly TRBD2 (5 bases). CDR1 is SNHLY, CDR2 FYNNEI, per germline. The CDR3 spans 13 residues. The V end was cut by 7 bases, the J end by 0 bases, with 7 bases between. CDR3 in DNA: TGTGCCAGCACGGAGGACTCCTACAATGAGCAGTTCTTC. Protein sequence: CASTEDSYNEQFF. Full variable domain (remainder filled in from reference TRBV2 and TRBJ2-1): EPEVTQTPSHQVTQMGQEVILRCVPISNHLYFYWYRQILGQKVEFLVSFYNNEISEKSEIFDDQFSVERPDGSNFTLKIRSTKLEDSAMYFCASTEDSYNEQFFGPGTRLTVL.

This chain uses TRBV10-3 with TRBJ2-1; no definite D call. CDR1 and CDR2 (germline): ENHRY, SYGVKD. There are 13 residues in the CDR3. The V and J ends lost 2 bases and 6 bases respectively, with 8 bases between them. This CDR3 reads CAISEQLSNEQFF. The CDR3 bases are TGTGCCATCAGTGAGCAGTTAAGCAATGAGCAGTTCTTC.

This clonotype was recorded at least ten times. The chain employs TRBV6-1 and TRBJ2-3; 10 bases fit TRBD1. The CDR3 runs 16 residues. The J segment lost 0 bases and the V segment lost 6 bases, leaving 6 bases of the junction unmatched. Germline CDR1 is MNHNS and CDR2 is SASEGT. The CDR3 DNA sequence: TGTGCCAGCAGGGGGACAGGGGTTCCTAGCACAGATACGCAGTATTTT. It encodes CASRGTGVPSTDTQYF.

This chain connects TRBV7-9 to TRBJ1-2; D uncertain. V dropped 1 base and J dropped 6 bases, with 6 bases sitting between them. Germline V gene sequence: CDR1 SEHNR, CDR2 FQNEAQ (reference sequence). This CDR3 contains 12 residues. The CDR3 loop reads CASSLVGHGYTF. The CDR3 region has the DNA TGTGCCAGCAGCTTAGTTGGGCATGGCTACACCTTC.

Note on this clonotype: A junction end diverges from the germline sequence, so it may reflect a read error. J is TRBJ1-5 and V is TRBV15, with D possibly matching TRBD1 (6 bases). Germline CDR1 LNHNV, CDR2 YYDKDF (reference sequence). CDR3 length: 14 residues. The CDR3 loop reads CAASSQGRGQPQHF. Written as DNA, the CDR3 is TGTGCCGCCAGCAGTCAGGGGAGGGGTCAGCCCCAGCATTTT.

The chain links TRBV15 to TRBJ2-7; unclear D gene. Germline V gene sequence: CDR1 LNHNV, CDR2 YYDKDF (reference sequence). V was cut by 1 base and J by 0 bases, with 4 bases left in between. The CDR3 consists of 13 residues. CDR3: CATSRGRSYEQYF. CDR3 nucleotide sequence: TGTGCCACCAGCAGAGGCCGCTCCTACGAGCAGTACTTC.

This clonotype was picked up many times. The CDR3 protein is CASSLQVAIATEAFF. DNA of the CDR3: TGTGCCAGCAGCTTGCAAGTGGCGATAGCCACTGAAGCTTTCTTT. The chain recombines TRBV12-3 or TRBV12-4 with TRBJ1-1; D not resolved. CDR3 size: 15 residues. The V gene lost 6 bases and the J gene lost 4 bases, with 18 bases spanning the gap.

CDR3 sequence (DNA): TGTGCCAGCGTTTCAGGCGCAGATACGCAGTATTTT. Encoded protein: CASVSGADTQYF. The chain uses TRBV7-9 and TRBJ2-3, with D unresolved. Germline V gene data show CDR1 as SEHNR and CDR2 as FQNEAQ (reference sequence). V was pared by 8 bases and J by 4 bases, with 10 bases between. This CDR3 spans 12 amino acids.

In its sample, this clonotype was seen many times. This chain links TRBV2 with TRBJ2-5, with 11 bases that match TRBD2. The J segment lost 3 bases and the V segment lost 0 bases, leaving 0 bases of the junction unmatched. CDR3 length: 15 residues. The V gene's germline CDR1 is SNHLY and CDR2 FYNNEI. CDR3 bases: TGTGCCAGCAGTGAAGCTAGCGGGGGGGAAGAGACCCAGTACTTC. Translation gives CASSEASGGEETQYF. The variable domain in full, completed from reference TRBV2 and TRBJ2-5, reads EPEVTQTPSHQVTQMGQEVILRCVPISNHLYFYWYRQILGQKVEFLVSFYNNEISEKSEIFDDQFSVERPDGSNFTLKIRSTKLEDSAMYFCASSEASGGEETQYFGPGTRLLVL.

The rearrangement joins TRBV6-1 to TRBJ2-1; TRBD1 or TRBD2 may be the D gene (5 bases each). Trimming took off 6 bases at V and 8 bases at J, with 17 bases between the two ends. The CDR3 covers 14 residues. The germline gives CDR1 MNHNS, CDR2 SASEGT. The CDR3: CASRGDQPVDEQFF. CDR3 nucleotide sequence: TGTGCCAGCAGGGGGGACCAACCAGTGGATGAGCAGTTCTTC.

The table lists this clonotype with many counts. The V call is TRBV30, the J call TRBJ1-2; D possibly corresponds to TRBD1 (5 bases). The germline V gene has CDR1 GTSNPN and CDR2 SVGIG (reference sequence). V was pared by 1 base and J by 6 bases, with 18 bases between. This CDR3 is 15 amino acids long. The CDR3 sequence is CAWSDPGAGGDGYTF. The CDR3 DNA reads TGTGCCTGGAGTGACCCCGGGGCCGGGGGGGATGGCTACACCTTC.

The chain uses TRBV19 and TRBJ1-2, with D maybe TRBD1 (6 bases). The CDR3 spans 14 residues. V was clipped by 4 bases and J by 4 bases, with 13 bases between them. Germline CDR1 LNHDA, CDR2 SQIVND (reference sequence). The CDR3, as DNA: TGTGCCAGTAGTACACAGGGTGGACTCTATGGCTACACCTTC. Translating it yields CASSTQGGLYGYTF.